The next 22 T cell receptor beta chains were all read from a single sample in a study of shared clonotypes between healthy human individuals. Produced via immunoSEQ multiplex PCR; TCRdb's table is partial and in-frame only. The table has 950,000 to 1,100,000 clones, 78% seen once. Sequencing used memory CD4+ T cells from PBMCs. Subset defined: CD45RA-negative fraction. The origin of the receptors is a young man in good health. Some clones in this sample may be carry-over from other donors' samples.

The genes are TRBV15 and TRBJ1-4; D is unclear. CDR1 is LNHNV, CDR2 YYDKDF, per germline (reference sequence). Trimming stripped 0 bases from V and 5 bases from J, with 4 bases between. This CDR3 contains 13 residues. As DNA, the CDR3 is TGTGCCACCAGCAGAGAACAGAATGAAAAACTGTTTTTT. The encoded protein is CATSREQNEKLFF. The entire variable domain, with the rest obtained from reference TRBV15 and TRBJ1-4, is as follows: DAMVIQNPRYQVTQFGKPVTLSCSQTLNHNVMYWYQQKSSQAPKLLFHYYDKDFNNEADTPDNFQSRRPNTSFCFLDIRSPGLGDTAMYLCATSREQNEKLFFGSGTQLSVL.

This clone was seen a single time. The identical CDR3 is also encoded by other nucleotide sequences in the sample. The J gene is TRBJ2-7, the V gene TRBV11-2, with 8 nucleotides matching TRBD1. Germline-derived CDR1 and CDR2 are SGHAT and FQNNGV. The CDR3 consists of 13 residues. The junction had 5 bases not matched to a gene; V was cut back by 4 bases and J by 6 bases. For the CDR3, the DNA is TGTGCCAGCAGCTCTGACAGGGGTGGCGAGCAGTACTTC. The encoded protein is CASSSDRGGEQYF.

This clone came up once. The gene calls are TRBV2 and TRBJ2-1; 8 positions match TRBD2. Looked up from germline, CDR1 is SNHLY and CDR2 is FYNNEI. V dropped 6 bases and J dropped 0; count of bases not matched to a gene: 10. The CDR3 runs to 17 residues. In nucleotides, the CDR3 is TGTGCCAGCAGGTTAGCGGGACGAGGTAGCTCCTACAATGAGCAGTTCTTC. This gives the protein CASRLAGRGSSYNEQFF.

The chain joins TRBV12-5 to TRBJ1-2, with TRBD1 identical over 8 bases. Trimming removed 3 bases from V and 7 bases from J; junction bases left unmatched: 7. This CDR3 contains 14 residues. From germline, CDR1 is LGHNT and CDR2 FRNRAP. DNA of the CDR3: TGTGCTAGTGGTTTAGACAGGGGCATCGGTGGCTACACCTTC. Translation: CASGLDRGIGGYTF. Supplemented by reference TRBV12-5 and TRBJ1-2, the full variable domain reads DARVTQTPRHKVTEMGQEVTMRCQPILGHNTVFWYRQTMMQGLELLAYFRNRAPLDDSGMPKDRFSAEMPDATLATLKIQPSEPRDSAVYFCASGLDRGIGGYTFGSGTRLTVV.

This clone was picked up many times. The sample holds other DNA sequences that translate to the same CDR3. V and J are TRBV2 and TRBJ1-5, with no clear D. Per germline, CDR1 SNHLY and CDR2 FYNNEI. This CDR3 has 12 residues. V shed 6 bases and J shed 3 bases, with 6 bases lying between them. CDR3 in amino acids: CASRGNNQPQHF. The CDR3 DNA reads TGTGCCAGCAGGGGTAACAATCAGCCCCAGCATTTT.

The table lists this clone with a count of one. The chain uses TRBV5-1 and TRBJ2-1; unclear D gene. The CDR3 runs to 13 residues. Trimming removed 4 bases at V and 8 bases at J, with 13 bases between. CDR1 is SGHRS and CDR2 is YFSETQ in the germline V gene. CDR3 nucleotides: TGCGCCAGCAGCCGACCACCGCGGTATGAGCAGTTCTTC. Encoded protein: CASSRPPRYEQFF.

This sequence joins TRBV28 and TRBJ2-3; D call uncertain. Germline loops: CDR1 MDHEN, CDR2 SYDVKM. The CDR3 spans 10 residues. V was clipped by 11 bases and J by 4 bases, with 7 bases between them. The CDR3 region has the DNA TGTGCCGGAAAGTCAGATACGCAGTATTTT. This translates into CAGKSDTQYF.

The chain carries TRBV2 and TRBJ2-3; D remains ambiguous. The CDR3 sequence is 11 residues long. V was shortened by 1 base and J by 8 bases, with 4 bases between the two germline ends. CDR1 is SNHLY and CDR2 is FYNNEI in the germline V gene. CDR3 protein: CASSEGATQYF. The DNA of the CDR3 is TGTGCCAGCAGTGAAGGGGCTACGCAGTATTTT.

V gene TRBV9 combines with J gene TRBJ1-1, with unresolved D. CDR3 length: 14 residues. Germline V gene lookup returns CDR1 SGDLS and CDR2 YYNGEE. The V gene lost 4 bases and the J gene lost 3 bases, with 13 bases spanning the gap. This chain's CDR3 is CASSKRNFDTEAFF. CDR3 DNA: TGTGCCAGCAGCAAAAGGAATTTCGACACTGAAGCTTTCTTT.

V gene TRBV7-2 combines with J gene TRBJ1-5; 12 bases are a match to TRBD1. V gave up 1 base and J gave up 6 bases; unmatched junction bases: 4. The CDR3 loop spans 16 amino acids. The germline V gene has CDR1 SGHTA and CDR2 FQGNSA. In DNA form, the CDR3 reads TGTGCCAGCAGCTTAGGGGGGACAGGGGGCAGTCAGCCCCAGCATTTT. This translates into CASSLGGTGGSQPQHF.

This chain links TRBV30 with TRBJ2-7; D gene unclear. Germline V lookup: CDR1 GTSNPN, CDR2 SVGIG (reference sequence). Between the trimmed V and J ends, which lost 2 bases and 12 bases, there was a span of 14 bases. The CDR3 is 11 residues long. The DNA for the CDR3 is TGTGCCTGGAGTACTCGTGGCAGGCCGTACTTC. Its translation is CAWSTRGRPYF.

The chain recombines TRBV5-4 with TRBJ1-4; D possibly corresponds to TRBD1 (5 bases). The CDR3 is 15 amino acids. V lost 3 bases, J lost 6 bases, and 15 bases lay in between. Per the germline V gene, CDR1 is SGHNT and CDR2 is YYREEE (reference sequence). The CDR3 region has the DNA TGTGCCAGCAGCTACCAGGGACCGGGGGATGAAAAACTGTTTTTT. The encoded protein is CASSYQGPGDEKLFF.

V is TRBV19 and J is TRBJ2-2; 9 bases match TRBD1. The V gene end was trimmed by 4 bases and the J gene end by 8 bases; junction bases not matched to a gene: 11. Germline V gene data show CDR1 as LNHDA and CDR2 as SQIVND (reference sequence). The CDR3 runs 16 residues. Here the CDR3 reads CASSSGTGRRGGELFF. CDR3 DNA sequence: TGTGCCAGTAGTAGTGGGACAGGGAGAAGAGGAGGGGAGCTGTTTTTT.

This sequence joins TRBV7-2 and TRBJ2-4; unclear D gene. V lost 6 bases to trimming and J lost 7 bases, with 16 bases between them. In germline, CDR1 is SGHTA, CDR2 FQGNSA. The CDR3 totals 14 residues. This CDR3 is CASSPTPDGNIQYF. CDR3 bases: TGTGCCAGCAGTCCGACTCCAGACGGGAACATTCAGTACTTC.

This sequence joins TRBV5-1 and TRBJ2-1; perhaps D is TRBD1 or TRBD2 (5 bases each). V gave up 2 bases and J gave up 6 bases, with 12 bases separating them. The CDR3 totals 14 residues. Germline V lookup: CDR1 SGHRS, CDR2 YFSETQ. DNA of the CDR3: TGCGCCAGCAGCTTCAGTGTGGGGGTCAATGAGCAGTTCTTC. It codes for CASSFSVGVNEQFF.

This chain joins TRBV4-3 and TRBJ1-1; D is ambiguous. Germline CDR1 and CDR2: LGHNA and YSLEER. The CDR3 runs to 15 residues. Between the trimmed V and J ends, which lost 4 bases and 5 bases, there was a span of 17 bases. CDR3 bases: TGCGCCAGCAGCCCTAACCCACGGGGATGGACTGAAGCTTTCTTT. It codes for CASSPNPRGWTEAFF.

V is TRBV10-3 and J is TRBJ2-3; TRBD2 aligns across 11 bases. Trimming cost V 2 bases and J 7 bases; bases outside gene matches: 14. CDR1 and CDR2 from the germline V gene are ENHRY and SYGVKD. The CDR3 runs to 18 residues. In nucleotides, the CDR3 is TGTGCCATCAGTGAGCCGAGCCTACTAGCGGGGGCCCCCCATACGCAGTATTTT. Its protein is CAISEPSLLAGAPHTQYF.

The rearrangement links TRBV30 to TRBJ1-3; D uncertain. The CDR3 spans 13 residues. V was trimmed by 4 bases and J by 0 bases, leaving 7 bases between them. Per germline, CDR1 GTSNPN and CDR2 SVGIG (reference sequence). CDR3 in amino acids: CAWTLNSGNTIYF. The DNA for the CDR3 is TGTGCCTGGACATTGAACTCTGGAAACACCATATATTTT.

This chain uses TRBV7-2 with TRBJ2-1; D may correspond to TRBD1 or TRBD2 (5 bases each). Germline CDR1 reads SGHTA; CDR2 reads FQGNSA. The CDR3 extends over 15 amino acids. Deletions cut 5 bases from V and 2 bases from J, with 13 bases between. This CDR3 is CASSTSMGAYNEQFF. CDR3 coding DNA: TGTGCCAGCAGCACCTCTATGGGGGCCTACAATGAGCAGTTCTTC.

CDR3: CASSPQQGQGVEAFF. In nucleotides, the CDR3 is TGTGCCAGCAGCCCGCAACAGGGACAGGGGGTGGAAGCTTTCTTT. The genes are TRBV7-9 and TRBJ1-1; TRBD1 agrees at 11 bases. This CDR3 contains 15 residues. The V gene end was trimmed by 5 bases and the J gene end by 8 bases; junction bases not matched to a gene: 10. Germline V gene lookup returns CDR1 SEHNR and CDR2 FQNEAQ (reference sequence).

Notes on this clone: Distinct nucleotide sequences in the sample also encode this CDR3. The V and J genes are TRBV28 and TRBJ2-1; D is possibly TRBD2 (5 bases). The CDR3 contains 15 residues. Trimming removed 0 bases at V and 1 base at J, with 7 bases between. Germline CDR1 MDHEN, CDR2 SYDVKM. CDR3 amino acids: CASSLWGSSYNEQFF. CDR3 nucleotides: TGTGCCAGCAGTTTATGGGGGAGTTCCTACAATGAGCAGTTCTTC.

In its sample, this clone was seen a few times. This chain uses TRBV4-1 with TRBJ1-2; 7 nucleotides align to TRBD1. The CDR3 sequence is 12 residues long. In germline, CDR1 is MGHRA, CDR2 YSYEKL. After removal of 4 bases from V and 6 bases from J, the junction contained 2 bases not matched to a gene. Here the CDR3 DNA reads TGCGCCAGCAGCCGGACAGGAGATGGCTACACCTTC. It translates to CASSRTGDGYTF.